This entry is about one T cell receptor beta chain. Its antigen remains unidentified. RNA transcripts yielded amplified TCR beta CDR3 regions. Carried out on the TCR CDR3, a first-round RT-PCR used the HTBI primer set. Each CDR3 protein gets one entry after TCRdb re-called the multiplex PCR reads with MiXCR. The sample yields hundreds of thousands of distinct CDR3 sequences, around 39% seen once. The V end lost 7 bases, the J end lost 0 bases, and 12 bases lay between the germline ends. This CDR3 has 15 amino acids. The data belong to a study of T cells in Graves' hyperthyroidism and ophthalmopathy. Study-wide results and caveats: Model-based prediction identified ophthalmopathy a median 6.5 months prior to its onset. Separation of ophthalmopathy from stable hyperthyroidism was achieved by a 13 V-J model.

The sequenced material came from blood. The genes are TRBV12-3 or TRBV12-4 and TRBJ2-2; D remains unclear. This receptor was identified in a man between 18 and 35 years old with Graves' hyperthyroidism. The CDR3 loop reads CASTRTGPNTGELFF. The CDR3 DNA follows: TGTGCCAGCACCAGGACGGGTCCGAACACCGGGGAGCTGTTTTTT.